The 30 T cell receptor beta chains below were found in one sample sequenced in a study of blood T cell repertoires in COVID-19. The protocol was immunoSEQ multiplex PCR, while the TCRdb copy is restricted to in-frame clones and leaves out a portion. The table shows under 200,000 clones, with 65% to 90% occurring only once. Specimen: peripheral blood. These receptor sequences come from a human donor in a cohort sampled during active COVID-19.

The CDR3: CATSLGGETQYF. The CDR3 DNA reads TGTGCCACCTCACTCGGGGGGGAGACCCAGTACTTC. The rearrangement joins TRBV2 to TRBJ2-5, with TRBD2 matching 7 bases. The CDR3 sequence is 12 residues long. The germline V gene encodes CDR1 SNHLY and CDR2 FYNNEI. After removal of 10 bases from V and 5 bases from J, the junction contained 7 bases not matched to a gene.

This chain joins TRBV14 and TRBJ2-7; D is possibly TRBD1 (6 bases). Germline CDR1 is SGHDN and CDR2 is FVKESK. Trimming stripped 1 base from V and 6 bases from J, with 13 bases between. The CDR3 extends over 14 amino acids. The CDR3 DNA reads TGTGCCAGCAGCCAAGCGGGACATTCCCCCGAGCAGTACTTC. Residues: CASSQAGHSPEQYF.

This chain joins TRBV6-2 or TRBV6-3 and TRBJ2-7; D is perhaps TRBD2 (5 bases). The V gene lost 6 bases and the J gene lost 3 bases, with 9 bases spanning the gap. Germline V CDR1 and CDR2: MNHEY, SVGEGT. CDR3 length: 12 amino acids. The CDR3 reads CASSVGSYEQYF. The CDR3 nucleotides are TGTGCCAGCAGCGTAGGGAGCTACGAGCAGTACTTC.

V and J are TRBV24-1 and TRBJ1-4; D gene uncertain. From germline, CDR1 is KGHDR and CDR2 SFDVKD. Trimming took off 4 bases at V and 8 bases at J, with 4 bases between the two ends. The length of the CDR3 is 11 residues. The CDR3 coding sequence is TGTGCCACCAGTGACCGGGAAAAACTGTTTTTT. As protein: CATSDREKLFF.

The chain is built from TRBV11-2 and TRBJ2-7; D is undetermined. Per germline, CDR1 SGHAT and CDR2 FQNNGV. V was pared by 1 base and J by 2 bases, with 9 bases between. The CDR3 contains 14 residues. CDR3 amino acids: CASSLVAPAYEQYF. Here the CDR3 DNA reads TGTGCCAGCAGCTTAGTCGCCCCAGCCTACGAGCAGTACTTC.

V and J are TRBV5-6 and TRBJ1-6; D not certain. Trimming pared 5 bases from V and 4 bases from J, leaving 16 bases between. CDR1 is SGHDT and CDR2 is YYEEEE in the germline V gene. This CDR3 comprises 16 residues. CDR3 in amino acids: CASSRVSVLYNSPLHF. CDR3 nucleotides: TGTGCCAGCAGTCGGGTATCGGTGCTTTATAATTCACCCCTCCACTTT.

A remark on this clone: The junction differs from germline at one of its ends, possibly a read error. The rearrangement joins TRBV18 to TRBJ2-7, with a tentative D call TRBD1 (5 bases). Germline V gene sequence: CDR1 KGHSH, CDR2 LQKENI. This CDR3 spans 14 amino acids. The CDR3 nucleotides are TGTGCCAGCTCACCACCCCAGGGATCCTCCGAGCAGTACTTC. As protein: CASSPPQGSSEQYF. Together with reference TRBV18 and TRBJ2-7, the CDR3 gives the full variable domain: NAGVMQNPRHLVRRRGQEARLRCSPMKGHSHVYWYRQLPEEGLKFMVYLQKENIIDESGMPKERFSAEFPKEGPSILRIQQVVRGDSAAYFCASSPPQGSSEQYFGPGTRLTVT.

V is TRBV11-3 and J is TRBJ2-3; no clear D gene. V lost 6 bases to trimming and J lost 3 bases, with 10 bases between them. The CDR3 spans 13 residues. Germline lookup yields CDR1 SGHNT and CDR2 YENEEA. CDR3 loop: CASSLTETDTQYF. The CDR3 bases are TGTGCCAGCAGTCTTACGGAGACAGATACGCAGTATTTT.

This chain connects TRBV19 to TRBJ2-3; D gene uncertain. Deletions cut 3 bases from V and 3 bases from J, with 10 bases between. CDR3 size: 14 residues. Per germline, CDR1 LNHDA and CDR2 SQIVND (reference sequence). Here the CDR3 DNA reads TGTGCCAGTAGTATTTTGAGAGAGACAGATACGCAGTATTTT. It encodes CASSILRETDTQYF.

In its sample, this clone was seen a few times. The rearrangement joins TRBV7-9 to TRBJ2-1; 7 nucleotides match TRBD2. In germline, CDR1 is SEHNR, CDR2 FQNEAQ (reference sequence). The length of the CDR3 is 16 residues. After removal of 4 bases from V and 9 bases from J, the junction contained 15 bases not matched to a gene. The CDR3 DNA reads TGTGCCAGCAGCTCGTTGGGCGGGATGTGGACTAGTGAGCAGTTCTTC. It encodes CASSSLGGMWTSEQFF.

This clone occurred a few times. The CDR3 DNA sequence: TGTGCCAGCAAGCGAAACACCGGGGAGCTGTTTTTT. Protein product: CASKRNTGELFF. The gene calls are TRBV27 and TRBJ2-2; D gene ambiguous. V dropped 7 bases and J dropped 2 bases, with 5 bases sitting between them. The CDR3 has 12 residues. Germline V CDR1 and CDR2: MNHEY, SMNVEV (reference sequence).

The chain has TRBV5-1 and TRBJ2-7, with D perhaps matching TRBD2 (5 bases). The CDR3 spans 14 residues. The germline V and J ends were trimmed by 1 base and 2 bases, with 10 bases remaining between them. Germline CDR1 and CDR2: SGHRS and YFSETQ. CDR3 protein: CASSLNSAAYEQYF. CDR3 DNA sequence: TGCGCCAGCAGCTTGAATAGCGCTGCCTACGAGCAGTACTTC.

This chain joins TRBV6-2 or TRBV6-3 and TRBJ1-2; D is unclear. The germline V gene encodes CDR1 MNHEY and CDR2 SVGEGT. The ends were cut back, 6 bases at V and 3 bases at J, with 17 bases in the middle. This CDR3 has 15 amino acids. CDR3 sequence: CASSQSRIPYYGYTF. CDR3 bases: TGTGCCAGCAGCCAGAGCAGGATCCCTTACTATGGCTACACCTTC.

The V call is TRBV7-2, the J call TRBJ2-7; 8 nucleotides agree with TRBD1. The ends lost 6 bases at V and 2 bases at J; junction bases unmatched: 9. Germline values: CDR1 SGHTA, CDR2 FQGNSA. This CDR3 is built from 15 residues. This CDR3 reads CASSSTGTGPYEQYF. CDR3 DNA: TGTGCCAGCAGTAGTACCGGGACAGGACCCTACGAGCAGTACTTC.

The chain is built from TRBV6-5 and TRBJ2-7; D gene unclear. V lost 5 bases, J lost 0 bases, and 11 bases lay in between. The CDR3 spans 14 residues. Germline CDR1 and CDR2: MNHEY and SVGAGI. The CDR3 DNA is TGTGCCAGCAGTACTTCAGGCTACTCCTACGAGCAGTACTTC. This gives the protein CASSTSGYSYEQYF.

This chain links TRBV7-9 with TRBJ2-1; D is ambiguous. The CDR3 has 15 amino acids. The ends were cut back, 1 base at V and 3 bases at J, with 10 bases in the middle. CDR1 SEHNR and CDR2 FQNEAQ come from the germline V gene (reference sequence). The CDR3 DNA sequence: TGTGCCAGCAGCTTAGACACCCGCTTCTACAATGAGCAGTTCTTC. Amino acid sequence: CASSLDTRFYNEQFF.

This chain connects TRBV5-1 to TRBJ2-5; possibly TRBD1 for D (5 bases). Germline V lookup: CDR1 SGHRS, CDR2 YFSETQ. Between the trimmed V and J ends, which lost 0 bases and 0 bases, there was a span of 12 bases. The CDR3 totals 16 residues. The CDR3 protein is CASSLGGTPYQETQYF. In DNA form, the CDR3 reads TGCGCCAGCAGCTTGGGGGGCACCCCGTACCAAGAGACCCAGTACTTC.

V gene TRBV6-1 combines with J gene TRBJ2-6; no reliable D call. V dropped 1 base and J dropped 0 bases, with 7 bases sitting between them. CDR3 size: 16 residues. The germline V gene encodes CDR1 MNHNS and CDR2 SASEGT. CDR3 region: CASSEVRSSGANVLTF. CDR3 nucleotide sequence: TGTGCCAGCAGTGAAGTACGGAGCTCTGGGGCCAACGTCCTGACTTTC.

The chain employs TRBV15 and TRBJ2-4, with 11 bases aligning to TRBD2. The J segment lost 12 bases and the V segment lost 0 bases, leaving 7 bases of the junction unmatched. The CDR3 is made up of 15 amino acids. Germline CDR1 is LNHNV and CDR2 is YYDKDF (reference sequence). The CDR3 nucleotides read TGTGCCACCAGCAGAGATATAGCGGGAGGGTCCGGTCAGTACTTC. This codes for CATSRDIAGGSGQYF. The complete variable domain, with remaining parts taken from reference TRBV15 and TRBJ2-4, reads DAMVIQNPRYQVTQFGKPVTLSCSQTLNHNVMYWYQQKSSQAPKLLFHYYDKDFNNEADTPDNFQSRRPNTSFCFLDIRSPGLGDTAMYLCATSRDIAGGSGQYFGAGTRLSVL.

The chain uses TRBV6-6 and TRBJ2-5; 10 bases are a match to TRBD2. V lost 3 bases, J lost 4 bases, and 8 bases stayed unmatched. The CDR3 has 16 residues. From germline, CDR1 is MNHNY and CDR2 SVGAGI (reference sequence). The CDR3 region is CASSYGLAGGLETQYF. Written as DNA, the CDR3 is TGTGCCAGCAGTTATGGGTTAGCGGGAGGCTTAGAGACCCAGTACTTC.

V is TRBV6-5 and J is TRBJ2-7, with D unresolved. The CDR3 covers 13 residues. Germline loops: CDR1 MNHEY, CDR2 SVGAGI. Deletions cut 6 bases from V and 4 bases from J, with 13 bases between. CDR3 bases: TGTGCCAGCAGACAGCCATATCGTTACGAGCAGTACTTC. It yields the protein CASRQPYRYEQYF.

In this sample, this clone turned up a few times. The chain combines TRBV15 with TRBJ1-6; 7 positions match TRBD1. The CDR3 extends over 13 amino acids. Looked up from germline, CDR1 is LNHNV and CDR2 is YYDKDF (reference sequence). Germline trimming cut 2 bases from V and 9 bases from J; bases unmatched to any gene: 1. As DNA, the CDR3 is TGTGCCACCAGCAGACAGGGGGGTTCACCCCTCCACTTT. Translated, it gives CATSRQGGSPLHF.

This chain uses TRBV4-3 with TRBJ2-1, with TRBD2 matching over 7 bases. Germline CDR1 and CDR2: LGHNA and YSLEER. CDR3 length equals 14 residues. After removal of 6 bases from V and 10 bases from J, the junction contained 12 bases not matched to a gene. In DNA form, the CDR3 reads TGCGCCAGCAGTCCGAGGACTAGGACGATCGAGCAGTTCTTC. Translated, it gives CASSPRTRTIEQFF.

The V gene is TRBV6-5, the J gene TRBJ2-7; perhaps TRBD1 as D (6 bases). The CDR3 consists of 15 residues. Germline CDR1 and CDR2: MNHEY and SVGAGI. Trimming left V 0 bases short and J 6 bases short, with 15 bases between. CDR3 nucleotide sequence: TGTGCCAGCAGTTACTCCCCCCTCAGGGGATCCGAGCAGTACTTC. It codes for CASSYSPLRGSEQYF.

The CDR3 loop is CASYPGTGADTQYF. The CDR3 DNA reads TGTGCCAGCTACCCCGGGACAGGGGCAGATACGCAGTATTTT. The chain combines TRBV18 with TRBJ2-3; 10 nucleotides agree with TRBD1. The CDR3 runs to 14 residues. V gave up 7 bases and J gave up 4 bases; unmatched junction bases: 5. Germline lookup yields CDR1 KGHSH and CDR2 LQKENI.

This clone was observed a few times. The chain recombines TRBV12-3 or TRBV12-4 with TRBJ1-1; TRBD1 matches 7 bases. V gave up 1 base and J gave up 10 bases; unmatched junction bases: 3. This CDR3 has 12 amino acids. Written as DNA, the CDR3 is TGTGCCAGCAGTTTAGGGACAGGAGTAGCTTTCTTT. It codes for CASSLGTGVAFF.

V and J are TRBV7-8 and TRBJ1-4, with 11 bases matching TRBD1. The CDR3 is made up of 15 amino acids. V lost 3 bases to trimming and J lost 8 bases; unmatched junction nucleotides: 5. The germline V gene has CDR1 SGHVS and CDR2 FQNEAQ. CDR3 nucleotide sequence: TGTGCCAGCAGCTTGAGCGGGACAGGGGGGGAAAAACTGTTTTTT. Translation: CASSLSGTGGEKLFF.

A single count supports this clone. The chain has TRBV7-6 and TRBJ2-6, with TRBD1 matching over 11 bases. V gave up 3 bases and J gave up 2 bases; unmatched junction bases: 9. The CDR3 length is 19 residues. CDR1 is SGHVS, CDR2 FNYEAQ, per germline. The CDR3 reads CASSFLGTGGSAGANVLTF. CDR3 nucleotide sequence: TGTGCCAGCAGCTTCCTCGGGACAGGGGGTTCGGCTGGGGCCAACGTCCTGACTTTC. Full variable domain (outside the CDR3, taken from reference TRBV7-6 and TRBJ2-6): GAGVSQSPRYKVTKRGQDVALRCDPISGHVSLYWYRQALGQGPEFLTYFNYEAQQDKSGLPNDRFSAERPEGSISTLTIQRTEQRDSAMYRCASSFLGTGGSAGANVLTFGAGSRLTVL.

The rearrangement joins TRBV19 to TRBJ2-6; D may be TRBD1 (6 bases). Germline assignment: CDR1 LNHDA and CDR2 SQIVND (reference sequence). This CDR3 has 18 residues. The V end was cut by 3 bases, the J end by 2 bases, with 17 bases between. CDR3: CASSIGRTVTPGANVLTF. CDR3 DNA: TGTGCCAGTAGTATTGGTAGGACAGTAACGCCTGGGGCCAACGTCCTGACTTTC.

The chain has TRBV6-2 or TRBV6-3 and TRBJ1-2; no clear D gene. The CDR3 totals 13 residues. From germline, CDR1 is MNHEY and CDR2 SVGEGT. The V and J ends lost 4 bases and 5 bases respectively, with 11 bases between them. The CDR3 here is CASSSAMSYGYTF. The CDR3 region has the DNA TGTGCCAGCAGTTCCGCCATGAGTTATGGCTACACCTTC.